This T cell receptor (beta chain) is from a study of T-cell reconstitution after alpha-beta-depleted transplantation in children. V lost 1 base to trimming and J lost 5 bases, with 14 bases between them. From germline, CDR1 is SGHTA and CDR2 FQGNSA. This CDR3 has 15 amino acids. Of note for this clonotype: Its antigen is unidentified.

Overall study findings and caveats: There were some patients whose high TCRbeta diversity at day 60 came from surviving recipient T cells and thymic progenitors. By one year post-transplant, T-cell counts and diversity largely arose from T cells that were newly produced. Expanded graft clones, several hundred of them, were reportedly the source of alpha-beta T cells about two months after transplant.

Unique molecular identifiers featured in how the TCRbeta library was prepared. TCRdb analysed the PCR reads with MiXCR anew, one entry per CDR3 protein. The repertoire holds about 340,000 distinct CDR3 sequences, with 15% to 20% as singletons. The TCR comes from a male patient between 2 and 10 years old who had a stem cell transplant for acute lymphoblastic leukemia, so the T cells may come from the graft donor. V and J are TRBV7-2 and TRBJ2-5; either TRBD1 or TRBD2 may supply D (6 bases each). The sequencing here drew on PBMCs, mostly from graft donor cells, taken 360 days after TCRalphabeta/CD19-depleted stem cell transplant. The CDR3 protein is CASSLVGGGMETQYF. CDR3 DNA: TGTGCCAGCAGCTTAGTGGGGGGCGGGATGGAGACCCAGTACTTC.